This T cell receptor beta chain was identified during a study of cytomegalovirus exposure and HLA in healthy donors. Trimming stripped 4 bases from V and 0 bases from J, with 7 bases between. CDR1 is SGHTA and CDR2 is FQGNSA in the germline V gene. The CDR3 contains 14 residues. 60 Vbeta and 13 Jbeta primers were used in PCR. Clones were sequenced by immunoSEQ multiplex PCR, and TCRdb holds only the in-frame ones, with some missing. Of over 130,000 clones listed, around three quarters are singletons. This clone appeared a single time. Antigen unknown. Findings of the study overall: CMV serostatus was the only immune exposure information that was available. Sequence variants that were highly shared formed a cluster that was likely a sequencing artifact. TCR beta sequences reportedly predicted the HLA-A and HLA-B alleles of most subjects accurately.

The chain recombines TRBV7-2 with TRBJ1-3, with D possibly TRBD1 on 5 matching bases. The specimen was PBMCs. The TCR originated in a woman between 40 and 55 years old in good health and CMV-seropositive. The CDR3 region is CASSWQGSGNTIYF. CDR3 nucleotides: TGTGCCAGCAGCTGGCAGGGCTCTGGAAACACCATATATTTT.